A single T cell receptor (beta chain) is shown here with its context. This clone's antigen is unknown. The library was obtained by the immunoSEQ multiplex PCR assay. For the multiplex PCR, a mixture combining 60 forward primers for TCR Vbeta segments and 13 reverse primers for TCR Jbeta segments was used. The CDR3 region of rearranged TCR beta genes was amplified from genomic DNA by a multiplex PCR assay. Amplified TCR beta libraries were sequenced as 87-base-pair reads on the Illumina HiSeq System. As for the authors' bioinformatics: Across the 600 to 700 repertoires, a later analysis counted 78 million or so unique TCR beta chains, about 10 million of which were shared by at least two donors. Raw reads were error-corrected and collapsed into unique sequences with a nearest-neighbor algorithm that merged closely related sequences to remove PCR and sequencing errors. Alignment of CDR3 sequences to IMGT reference sequences was used to assign V, D and J gene segments. For a sequence to be retained, a match of at least six nucleotides was required to both a V gene segment and a J gene segment. Rearrangements were called productive when the CDR3 lacked stop codons and stayed in frame with V and J; all others were non-productive. CDR3 was defined by IMGT convention, running from the second conserved V-encoded cysteine to the conserved J-encoded phenylalanine. In an earlier analysis of more than 550 of the donors, sequences lacking an unambiguous match to a single V gene segment were excluded. In an earlier analysis of a few hundred of the donors, a V segment was called functional when productive rearrangements were above 56.7%, and segregating when the standard deviation between donors exceeded 5%. To diagnose cytomegalovirus status from the catalog of TCR beta chain sequences, a statistical classification framework was built. A later analysis assigned V and J genes by comparing TCR nucleotide sequences with IMGT/GENE-DB human TR gene sequences. A later analysis assigned CDR3 sequences and most-parsimonious VDJ recombination scenarios with the TCRdist pipeline. In a later analysis, each TCR beta chain was defined by its CDR3 amino acid sequence together with its V-gene family, and reads without a unique V-gene family were excluded. As a way to deal with suspected cross-contamination and a sequencing artifact, a later analysis dropped roughly 620 nucleotide sequences that were highly shared and had low generation probability. In a later analysis, a clonal expansion index was calculated for each public chain from normalized within-repertoire ranks of inferred template counts. A later analysis computed generation probabilities with a VDJ recombination model fitted to out-of-frame rearrangements, and checked the results against IGoR. In a later analysis, hypergeometric tests were used to score TCR-TCR, TCR-HLA and TCR-CMV co-occurrence, with a repertoire-size bias correction applied to TCR pairs. A later analysis estimated false discovery rates by permuting HLA or CMV assignments 20 times. In a later analysis, co-occurring TCRs were grouped with DBSCAN, and TCRdist sequence similarity was added when clustering was performed within HLA-allele-positive subsets. Repertoires with fewer than 30,000 or more than 120,000 public chains, plus five repertoires with anomalous nucleotide sharing, were excluded from co-occurrence clustering. What TCRdb holds here is the immuneACCESS table cut down to in-frame rearrangements. Part of the clones is not present; checked against another copy, under half of the missing clones reflect an unresolved V gene, and the others are unexplained. From that table come the V and J calls and clone size; the DNA was used to work out D and trimming. Per the sample table, the count is about 140,000 clones. The ten largest make up about 2.3% of the sample.

The cohort consisted of 650 to 850 healthy bone marrow donors. All cohort members were sampled while nominally healthy, although unrecorded immune exposures were likely present. The donor was CMV seronegative and belonged to the group of 380 or so seronegative cohort members. Every donor gave a peripheral blood sample, and the peripheral blood mononuclear cells from that sample were used for TCR beta sequencing. The Qiagen DNeasy Blood Extraction Kit was used to extract genomic DNA from the blood cell samples. This sample stems from a study of cytomegalovirus exposure and HLA in healthy donors (dated by TCRdb to about 2017). Turning to the overall study: According to an earlier analysis of 587 of the donors, about 179 million T cells yielded roughly 110 million unique TCR beta sequences and around 300 Gb of sequence data. To predict cytomegalovirus infection status, the study combined high-throughput TCR immunosequencing, statistical association of individual TCRs with disease status, and machine learning. A later analysis re-analyzed previously published TCR beta repertoires from 660 or so donors and added high-resolution HLA genotyping to study TCR occurrence patterns. An earlier analysis of nearly 600 of the donors applied high-throughput TCR beta sequencing to assess whether each TCR beta V gene segment acted as functional or pseudogenic. The T cell repertoires of about 700 subjects were profiled by immunosequencing and related to cytomegalovirus serostatus. Among about 410 genotyped donors of the cohort, an average of approximately 220,000 unique TCR beta nucleotide sequences was sequenced per donor, of which 15% to 20% were non-productive. All discovery cohort repertoires had been generated using a single sequencing platform. A later genetic analysis took genome-wide SNP genotypes for about three fifths of the roughly 700 donors and used that subset as a discovery cohort. Four to six DR-DQ haplotypes were handled as single units for association and clustering, since linkage in the cohort was strong. The genetic ancestry cluster associated with self-reported Caucasian donors included 80% to 90% of the 398 genotyped donors. Both class I and class II loci were covered by HLA typing, at four-digit resolution. Donor age, sex, ethnicity and CMV serostatus were compiled alongside the repertoire data. Typing coverage varied by locus: roughly 620-640 donors for A, B, C, DRB1 and DQB1; approximately 500 for DQA1; about 570 for DPA1; approximately 450 for DPB1. An early release covering just under 650 HLA-typed donors comprised about 320 gigabases of sequencing data and around 80 million unique TCR sequences. The study was designed to test whether signatures of past pathogen exposure could be identified by cataloging public T cell receptors. Besides the first cohort of 666 subjects, a separate validation cohort made up of roughly 120 different subjects was used. The later analysis used no new phenotypic data to find candidate immune exposures, relying instead on TCR beta sequences and their occurrence across donors. Overall results and qualifications from the work: According to a later analysis, TCR association rates differed among HLA loci, with DRB1 alleles showing the most associated TCRs and HLA-C alleles showing the fewest. In a later analysis, several top co-occurrence clusters were reported to appear linked to parvovirus B19, influenza, CMV and Epstein-Barr virus. It was suggested by the authors that the approach could potentially be generalized to other disease states and immunological phenotypes. A further reported finding was that TCR beta sequences accurately predicted the HLA-A and HLA-B alleles for most subjects in the first cohort. Most TCR sequences were seen in very few donors, while some public TCRs were found in many individuals. Roughly uniform sequencing depth across donors was assumed in presence/absence analyses, although this assumption may not hold. A group of highly shared sequence variants was considered likely to be a technical artifact of the sequencing pipeline. In vitro tests confirmed that a few of the cytomegalovirus-associated TCR beta chains recognize cytomegalovirus antigens. In an earlier analysis of about 550 of the donors, most TCR beta V segments were observed in productive rearrangements about 90% or about 30% of the time, broadly matching IMGT annotations. In a later analysis, HLA-associated TCR beta chains showed more clonal expansion and lower generation probabilities than non-associated chains that were equally common. A later genetic analysis associated a missense DCLRE1C variant with V-gene and J-gene trimming of TCR beta chains, and an independent cohort replicated the association. Compared with the roughly 670-donor mean, donors in an Asian-associated ancestry cluster had fewer N-insertions in productive TCRs, according to a later genetic analysis. Correlated functional status among segregating V segments might be attributable to linkage disequilibrium, but an unknown experimental factor could not be ruled out. The classifier was reported to diagnose cytomegalovirus status with high specificity and sensitivity in both the original cohort and the validation cohort. HLA typing was unavailable for some donors at each locus, so association tests used only the typed subset. A later analysis found that most CMV-associated TCR beta chains appeared HLA-restricted, with HLA associations seemingly driven largely by CMV exposure. The cohort was sequenced for TCR beta chains only, and without alpha or paired-chain data the features that could be detected were limited. For the cohort, immune exposure information was limited to CMV serostatus. The study gave a list of over 150 TCR beta chains associated with cytomegalovirus. Strong co-occurrence of HLA alleles, especially DR and DQ, made assigning TCR associations to individual alleles difficult. The earlier analysis of approximately 590 of the donors excluded fewer than 20 rarely observed V segments, including chromosome 9 orphons, because counts were too low. In a later analysis, 15,000 to 20,000 TCR beta sequences were associated with specific HLA alleles at a false discovery rate of 0.05.

The sequence was obtained from a woman younger than 35 in good health and CMV-seronegative. Sequenced material: PBMCs.

CDR3 reads: CASSPRDSSYNEQFF. The base sequence is TGTGCCAGCAGCCCCCGGGACAGTTCCTACAATGAGCAGTTCTTC. Recombination joined TRBV11-2 with TRBJ2-1, with 7 bases aligning to TRBD1. CDR1 is given as SGHAT and CDR2 as FQNNGV, both from the germline V gene. The CDR3 measures 15 amino acids from cysteine to phenylalanine. Solely the CDR3 DNA is kept, with 45 bases framed from the first base. Trimming removed 5 bases from V and 1 base from J; the gene matches leave 5 bases unexplained.